The 26 T cell receptor beta chains below were found in one sample sequenced in a study of cytomegalovirus exposure and HLA in healthy donors. Amplification used 60 Vbeta primers and 13 Jbeta primers. Measured with immunoSEQ multiplex PCR; TCRdb has only the in-frame clones, and not every one. The table shows more than 100,000 clones, with around 80% occurring only once. The sample comprised PBMCs. The receptors stem from a woman between 40 and 55 years old in good health and CMV-seropositive.

V is TRBV4-1 and J is TRBJ2-1; 10 nucleotides line up with TRBD2. The junction had 8 bases not matched to a gene; V was cut back by 1 base and J by 5 bases. The germline CDR1 and CDR2 sequences are MGHRA and YSYEKL. The CDR3 contains 17 residues. The CDR3 loop reads CASSQVRLSGRDNEQFF. The CDR3 nucleotides are TGCGCCAGCAGCCAAGTTCGTTTGAGCGGGAGGGACAATGAGCAGTTCTTC.

This chain joins TRBV6-1 and TRBJ2-5; 12 nucleotides align to TRBD2. Germline lookup yields CDR1 MNHNS and CDR2 SASEGT. CDR3 size: 15 residues. Trimming removed 4 bases from V and 5 bases from J; junction bases left unmatched: 5. The CDR3 bases are TGTGCCAGCAGTGCGCTAGCGGGGGGGCCCGAGACCCAGTACTTC. Its translation: CASSALAGGPETQYF.

The chain uses TRBV4-2 and TRBJ2-5; D perhaps matches TRBD1 (5 bases). Looked up from germline, CDR1 is LGHNA and CDR2 is YNFKEQ. Trimming cost V 3 bases and J 4 bases, with 12 bases left between them. CDR3 length equals 14 residues. Written as DNA, the CDR3 is TGTGCCAGCAGCCAGGCCGCAGGGCGAGAGACCCAGTACTTC. Translation: CASSQAAGRETQYF.

This chain uses TRBV14 with TRBJ2-2; TRBD2 matches at 7 bases. This CDR3 contains 16 residues. Germline-derived CDR1 and CDR2 are SGHDN and FVKESK. J gave up 0 bases and V 0 bases, and 1 base lay outside the gene matches. CDR3 sequence reads: CASSQELAANTGELFF. CDR3 DNA: TGTGCCAGCAGCCAAGAGCTAGCGGCGAACACCGGGGAGCTGTTTTTT.

CDR3 amino acids: CASSFGLTNQPQHF. The CDR3 nucleotides read TGTGCCAGCAGCTTCGGACTGACCAATCAGCCCCAGCATTTT. This chain joins TRBV7-2 and TRBJ1-5; no clear D gene. This CDR3 region has 14 residues. The germline V and J ends were trimmed by 3 bases and 3 bases, with 9 bases remaining between them. The germline V gene encodes CDR1 SGHTA and CDR2 FQGNSA.

The gene calls are TRBV13 and TRBJ1-6; D perhaps matches TRBD1 (5 bases). This CDR3 is built from 16 residues. CDR1 PRHDT and CDR2 FYEKMQ come from the germline V gene (reference sequence). V lost 1 base to trimming and J lost 8 bases, with 15 bases between them. The CDR3 reads CASSLEAGHWDSPLHF. Written as DNA, the CDR3 is TGTGCCAGCAGCTTAGAGGCAGGGCATTGGGATTCACCCCTCCACTTT.

The CDR3 nucleotides are TGTGCCAGCAGTGGGCAGGGTGGTCAGCCCCAGCATTTT. Translating it yields CASSGQGGQPQHF. This chain joins TRBV6-1 and TRBJ1-5; D is possibly TRBD1 (5 bases). Trimming shortened V by 4 bases and J by 6 bases, and 10 bases separated the two germline ends. Germline V CDR1 and CDR2: MNHNS, SASEGT. The CDR3 length is 13 residues.

The rearrangement joins TRBV11-3 to TRBJ2-5; a weak D match, TRBD2 (7 bases). The germline V gene encodes CDR1 SGHNT and CDR2 YENEEA. The CDR3 covers 14 residues. V was clipped by 4 bases and J by 5 bases, with 14 bases between them. The CDR3 DNA reads TGTGCCAGCAGCTCGGGGGGCAGTCTCGAGACCCAGTACTTC. This sequence encodes CASSSGGSLETQYF.

This clone was found a few times. The gene calls are TRBV2 and TRBJ1-5, with a weak D call TRBD1 (6 bases). Germline CDR1 SNHLY, CDR2 FYNNEI. With 5 bases removed from V and 0 bases from J, the gap between germline ends came to 11 bases. The CDR3 consists of 15 residues. The CDR3 here is CASSFSGDSNQPQHF. CDR3 DNA sequence: TGTGCCAGCAGTTTTTCAGGGGATAGCAATCAGCCCCAGCATTTT.

This chain joins TRBV29-1 and TRBJ2-7, with a possible D match to TRBD1 (6 bases). Trimming stripped 6 bases from V and 4 bases from J, with 16 bases between. The germline V gene encodes CDR1 SQVTM and CDR2 ANQGSEA. This CDR3 is built from 13 residues. This CDR3 is CSVRTTGFYEQYF. The CDR3 region has the DNA TGCAGCGTCCGCACGACAGGATTTTACGAGCAGTACTTC.

The chain combines TRBV6-5 with TRBJ2-1; 9 bases are a match to TRBD1. Germline V CDR1 and CDR2: MNHEY, SVGAGI. V was clipped by 2 bases and J by 8 bases; unmatched bases: 10. The CDR3 is 16 amino acids. The CDR3 nucleotides read TGTGCCAGCAGTTACAATACAGGGGGCGGAGGGGATGAGCAGTTCTTC. Its protein product is CASSYNTGGGGDEQFF.

The chain combines TRBV6-5 with TRBJ2-5; the match to TRBD2 covers 13 bases. Germline CDR1 and CDR2: MNHEY and SVGAGI. V was clipped by 6 bases and J by 4 bases; unmatched bases: 5. The CDR3 runs 15 residues. The chain's CDR3 is CASRRGLAGAETQYF. The CDR3 DNA reads TGTGCCAGCAGACGAGGACTAGCGGGGGCAGAGACCCAGTACTTC.

The V call is TRBV7-9, the J call TRBJ1-5, with TRBD1 matching over 9 bases. Germline assignment: CDR1 SEHNR and CDR2 FQNEAQ (reference sequence). J was trimmed by 6 bases and V by 5 bases; bases with no gene match: 5. The CDR3 covers 14 residues. This chain's CDR3 is CASSPDRGVQPQHF. In nucleotides, the CDR3 is TGTGCCAGCAGCCCGGACAGGGGAGTTCAGCCCCAGCATTTT.

The rearrangement links TRBV10-1 to TRBJ2-7; D remains ambiguous. The length of the CDR3 is 14 residues. V was pared by 1 base and J by 0 bases, with 7 bases between. Germline CDR1 and CDR2: WNHNN and SYGVQD (reference sequence). The CDR3 sequence is CASSEFQDSYEQYF. CDR3 nucleotide sequence: TGCGCCAGCAGTGAGTTCCAGGACTCCTACGAGCAGTACTTC.

This clone was picked up one time. The chain joins TRBV9 to TRBJ1-2; TRBD1 aligns across 11 bases. The junction had 13 bases not matched to a gene; V was cut back by 4 bases and J by 14 bases. This CDR3 contains 14 residues. Germline V gene data show CDR1 as SGDLS and CDR2 as YYNGEE. The CDR3, as DNA: TGTGCCAGCAGCTTAGGGTGGGGACAGGGGGTTCGGACCTTC. This sequence encodes CASSLGWGQGVRTF.

The rearrangement joins TRBV7-2 to TRBJ1-1; no definite D call. The CDR3 has 15 residues. V lost 5 bases, J lost 1 base, and 14 bases lay in between. In germline, CDR1 is SGHTA, CDR2 FQGNSA. Written as DNA, the CDR3 is TGTGCCAGCAGCCCATCCGAGAGCCAGAACACTGAAGCTTTCTTT. It yields the protein CASSPSESQNTEAFF.

V usage is TRBV2 and J usage is TRBJ1-2; no clear D. Per the germline V gene, CDR1 is SNHLY and CDR2 is FYNNEI. V was cut by 4 bases and J by 7 bases, with 13 bases left in between. CDR3 length equals 13 residues. CDR3 region: CASSGGGPGGYTF. The CDR3 DNA reads TGTGCCAGCAGTGGCGGTGGCCCCGGTGGCTACACCTTC.

The rearrangement links TRBV27 to TRBJ1-2; TRBD1 is a possible D gene (6 bases). The CDR3 consists of 16 residues. V was trimmed by 0 bases and J by 0 bases, leaving 11 bases between them. Germline V lookup: CDR1 MNHEY, CDR2 SMNVEV (reference sequence). CDR3 sequence (DNA): TGTGCCAGCAGTTTATCGGGGGGGCAAGCTAACTATGGCTACACCTTC. Translating gives CASSLSGGQANYGYTF.

The V and J genes are TRBV15 and TRBJ2-5; 9 positions match TRBD1. The germline V gene has CDR1 LNHNV and CDR2 YYDKDF (reference sequence). V lost 3 bases, J lost 1 base, and 3 bases stayed unmatched. The CDR3 contains 15 residues. The CDR3 spells CATSRGQGLQETQYF. The CDR3 DNA reads as TGTGCCACCAGCAGGGGACAGGGCCTCCAAGAGACCCAGTACTTC.

The V call is TRBV2, the J call TRBJ2-1; a weak D match, TRBD2 (6 bases). CDR3 length: 11 amino acids. With 7 bases removed from V and 9 bases from J, the gap between germline ends came to 10 bases. Germline V gives CDR1 SNHLY, CDR2 FYNNEI. The CDR3 DNA reads TGTGCCAGCAAGAGTAGCGGTGAGCAGTTCTTC. Its protein is CASKSSGEQFF.

This clone was observed a few times. The J gene is TRBJ2-5, the V gene TRBV6-5, with 8 bases lining up with TRBD1. Germline lookup yields CDR1 MNHEY and CDR2 SVGAGI. The CDR3 runs to 14 residues. Losses at the gene ends were 6 bases for V and 6 bases for J; bases not matched to a gene: 9. In DNA form, the CDR3 reads TGTGCCAGCAGCGCCGGGACAGGCGGGAAGACCCAGTACTTC. This codes for CASSAGTGGKTQYF.

The chain combines TRBV9 with TRBJ2-3; D perhaps matches TRBD1 (5 bases). There are 14 residues in the CDR3. The germline V and J ends were trimmed by 2 bases and 0 bases, with 7 bases remaining between them. The germline V gene encodes CDR1 SGDLS and CDR2 YYNGEE. The CDR3 DNA follows: TGTGCCAGCAGCGTCCAGGGAAGCACAGATACGCAGTATTTT. Encoded protein: CASSVQGSTDTQYF.

This sequence joins TRBV27 and TRBJ1-6, with 9 bases that match TRBD1. From germline, CDR1 is MNHEY and CDR2 SMNVEV (reference sequence). The CDR3 is made up of 15 amino acids. Trimming removed 5 bases from V and 6 bases from J; junction bases left unmatched: 5. CDR3 sequence (DNA): TGTGCCAGCAGTGGGGGGGACAGGGCTAATTCACCCCTCCACTTT. Protein product: CASSGGDRANSPLHF.

This chain links TRBV11-2 with TRBJ2-2, with 8 nucleotides matching TRBD1. V lost 2 bases, J lost 7 bases, and 6 bases stayed unmatched. The CDR3 spans 15 residues. In germline, CDR1 is SGHAT, CDR2 FQNNGV. This CDR3 is CASSLPGQAVGELFF. CDR3 sequence (DNA): TGTGCCAGCAGCTTACCGGGACAGGCGGTCGGGGAGCTGTTTTTT.

The chain links TRBV6-5 to TRBJ1-1; TRBD1 matches 10 bases. Germline V CDR1 and CDR2: MNHEY, SVGAGI. The CDR3 spans 14 residues. V lost 0 bases to trimming and J lost 10 bases; unmatched junction nucleotides: 5. The CDR3 coding sequence is TGTGCCAGCAGTTACTCGGGACAGGGGTCGGGAGCTTTCTTT. Its protein is CASSYSGQGSGAFF.

The CDR3 DNA is TGTGCCAGCAGGGTGACAGGGAGTACCTATGGCTACACCTTC. Translation: CASRVTGSTYGYTF. The chain combines TRBV27 with TRBJ1-2, with 7 positions matching TRBD1. The V segment lost 6 bases and the J segment 4 bases; nucleotides outside the gene matches: 8. Per germline, CDR1 MNHEY and CDR2 SMNVEV (reference sequence). CDR3 size: 14 residues.